The subject of this entry is one T cell receptor beta chain. Each cDNA molecule in the library carried unique molecular identifiers. One entry per CDR3 protein, called by TCRdb with MiXCR from the RACE reads. The sample shows about 180,000 distinct CDR3 sequences, under 35% of them seen only once. The data are from a study of human T cells and chemical hapten exposure. Germline CDR1 is ENHRY and CDR2 is SYGVKD. The CDR3 runs 14 residues. J lost 0 bases, V lost 8 bases, and 4 bases had no gene match. This sample's time point: pre-sensitization, week 0. Sample treatment: therapeutic diphenylcyclopropenone sensitization with weekly scalp DPC. Total RNA was isolated from unfractionated whole blood.

The V and J genes are TRBV10-3 and TRBJ2-1, with 7 bases aligning to TRBD2. Sequences were derived from whole blood, sampled in connection with sensitization to the hapten diphenylcyclopropenone (DPC). The receptor comes from a woman aged 25 to 39 with alopecia areata. Some clones in this sample may be carry-over from other donors' samples. DNA of the CDR3: TGTGCCATCCACGGCGGGAGCTCCTACAATGAGCAGTTCTTC. Its protein product is CAIHGGSSYNEQFF.